Below, 21 T cell receptor beta chains from the same sample are listed, as sequenced in a study of T cell responses to AZD1222 COVID-19 vaccine. Assay used: immunoSEQ multiplex PCR; TCRdb lists only in-frame clones, some missing. The sample holds some 180,000 clones; more than 85% are singletons and the top ten take more than 1.5%. This sample comprised peripheral blood, obtained 28 days after the second AZD1222 dose. These receptors were taken from an adult who received the AZD1222 COVID-19 vaccine.

The CDR3 coding sequence is TGTGCCAGCAGCTTAGACGGGACAGCATTGAACACTGAAGCTTTCTTT. This translates into CASSLDGTALNTEAFF. This chain joins TRBV7-2 and TRBJ1-1; TRBD1 aligns across 7 bases. The CDR3 covers 16 residues. J lost 0 bases, V lost 1 base, and 5 bases had no gene match. Germline V gives CDR1 SGHTA, CDR2 FQGNSA.

The V and J genes are TRBV9 and TRBJ2-2; tentative D call: TRBD2 (5 bases). The V end lost 0 bases, the J end lost 4 bases, and 16 bases lay between the germline ends. The CDR3 loop spans 17 amino acids. In germline, CDR1 is SGDLS, CDR2 YYNGEE. CDR3 residues: CASSVVAPGVGTGELFF. The CDR3 nucleotides read TGTGCCAGCAGCGTAGTAGCACCCGGGGTAGGCACCGGGGAGCTGTTTTTT.

Details on this clone: One junction end does not reproduce the germline sequence, and a read error may be involved. This chain uses TRBV18 with TRBJ1-1; D possibly corresponds to TRBD1 (5 bases). Germline CDR1 KGHSH, CDR2 LQKENI. The CDR3 spans 15 residues. The CDR3 spells CASSAPGRLNTEAFF. DNA for the CDR3: TGTGCCAGCTCAGCACCGGGACGGTTGAACACTGAAGCTTTCTTT.

This clone was recorded a few times. The chain combines TRBV15 with TRBJ2-4, with D hard to call. V lost 0 bases to trimming and J lost 1 base, with 10 bases between them. This CDR3 is built from 16 residues. CDR1 is LNHNV, CDR2 YYDKDF, per germline (reference sequence). CDR3 residues: CATSRDYGSAKNIQYF. CDR3 nucleotide sequence: TGTGCCACCAGCAGAGATTACGGGTCGGCCAAAAACATTCAGTACTTC.

CDR3 residues: CASGLVVGTEGNTIYF. CDR3 sequence (DNA): TGTGCTAGTGGTTTGGTAGTAGGGACAGAAGGAAACACCATATATTTT. The rearrangement joins TRBV12-5 to TRBJ1-3, with 7 nucleotides matching TRBD1. Germline lookup yields CDR1 LGHNT and CDR2 FRNRAP. The CDR3 spans 16 residues. The J segment lost 4 bases and the V segment lost 0 bases, leaving 6 bases of the junction unmatched.

Comment on this clone: Germline is not matched at one junction end, which may reflect a read error. This chain uses TRBV2 with TRBJ1-4; TRBD1 agrees at 9 bases. The CDR3 consists of 16 residues. The germline gives CDR1 SNHLY, CDR2 FYNNEI. The chain's CDR3 is CASREGQGTTNEKLFF. The CDR3 DNA reads as TGTGCCAGCAGGGAAGGACAGGGGACAACTAATGAAAAACTGTTTTTT.

The chain has TRBV4-2 and TRBJ1-2; 9 bases match TRBD1. This CDR3 contains 12 residues. V shed 6 bases and J 14 bases; nucleotides not matched to a gene: 10. Germline CDR1 reads LGHNA; CDR2 reads YNFKEQ. CDR3 region: CASSPGTGTPTF. CDR3 sequence (DNA): TGTGCCAGCAGTCCCGGGACAGGGACTCCAACCTTC.

CDR3: CASSQASYGYTF. CDR3 coding DNA: TGTGCCAGCAGCCAGGCGAGCTACGGCTACACCTTC. The rearrangement joins TRBV4-2 to TRBJ1-2; no clear D gene. Looked up from germline, CDR1 is LGHNA and CDR2 is YNFKEQ. CDR3 length: 12 residues. Trimming cost V 3 bases and J 8 bases, with 10 bases left between them.

The rearrangement uses TRBV5-8 and TRBJ1-2; weak D call: TRBD1 (6 bases). V was pared by 2 bases and J by 9 bases, with 17 bases between. Germline V gene sequence: CDR1 SGHTS, CDR2 YDEGEE. The CDR3 contains 14 residues. The CDR3 sequence: CASSLGGLKFRYTF. CDR3 in DNA: TGTGCCAGCAGCTTAGGGGGGCTCAAGTTTCGCTACACCTTC.

This clone was picked up one time. V gene TRBV5-1 combines with J gene TRBJ2-6; D is ambiguous. Germline CDR1 and CDR2: SGHRS and YFSETQ. The CDR3 sequence is 14 residues long. With 7 bases removed from V and 0 bases from J, the gap between germline ends came to 8 bases. This CDR3 reads CASSTGSGANVLTF. The CDR3 nucleotides read TGCGCCAGCTCCACCGGCTCTGGGGCCAACGTCCTGACTTTC.

The chain is built from TRBV9 and TRBJ2-3; the D is unclear. Germline V gives CDR1 SGDLS, CDR2 YYNGEE. V shed 0 bases and J shed 3 bases, with 8 bases lying between them. CDR3 size: 14 residues. In nucleotides, the CDR3 is TGTGCCAGCAGCGTAGAAAAGGCTACAGATACGCAGTATTTT. Translation: CASSVEKATDTQYF.

The chain combines TRBV5-1 with TRBJ2-7, with 8 bases lining up with TRBD1. The CDR3 contains 16 residues. The junction had 13 bases not matched to a gene; V was cut back by 5 bases and J by 3 bases. Looked up from germline, CDR1 is SGHRS and CDR2 is YFSETQ. This CDR3 is CASSPLQGAASYEQYF. Here the CDR3 DNA reads TGCGCCAGCAGTCCCCTTCAGGGGGCGGCTAGCTACGAGCAGTACTTC.

CDR3 sequence: CASRADRGRETQYF. CDR3 nucleotide sequence: TGTGCCAGTAGGGCTGACAGGGGTCGGGAGACCCAGTACTTC. The chain employs TRBV19 and TRBJ2-5, with 8 bases that match TRBD1. The CDR3 sequence is 14 residues long. Germline CDR1 LNHDA, CDR2 SQIVND (reference sequence). J lost 5 bases, V lost 6 bases, and 8 bases had no gene match. The full variable domain, its missing parts supplied by reference TRBV19 and TRBJ2-5, is DGGITQSPKYLFRKEGQNVTLSCEQNLNHDAMYWYRQDPGQGLRLIYYSQIVNDFQKGDIAEGYSVSREKKESFPLTVTSAQKNPTAFYLCASRADRGRETQYFGPGTRLLVL.

The V and J genes are TRBV3-1 (or the pseudogene TRBV3-2) and TRBJ2-7; no firm D call. The CDR3 extends over 15 amino acids. The germline CDR1 and CDR2 sequences are LGHDT and YNNKEL (reference sequence). V dropped 2 bases and J dropped 5 bases, with 16 bases sitting between them. The CDR3 protein is CASSQHLETRDEQYF. In DNA, the CDR3 is TGTGCCAGCAGCCAACACCTGGAGACAAGGGACGAGCAGTACTTC.

This chain links TRBV10-2 with TRBJ2-1, with 7 bases lining up with TRBD2. In germline, CDR1 is WSHSY, CDR2 SAAADI. V shed 2 bases and J 7 bases; nucleotides not matched to a gene: 8. There are 15 residues in the CDR3. CDR3 in DNA: TGCGCCAGCAGTGAGGGACTAGGACCCCGGAATGAGCAGTTCTTC. Translating it yields CASSEGLGPRNEQFF.

The V and J genes are TRBV6-1 and TRBJ2-1, with D uncertain. CDR1 is MNHNS, CDR2 SASEGT, per germline. V was pared by 3 bases and J by 4 bases, with 10 bases between. This CDR3 spans 14 amino acids. This CDR3 is CASSDLFGYNEQFF. The CDR3 nucleotides read TGTGCCAGCAGTGATTTATTCGGATACAATGAGCAGTTCTTC.

The chain carries TRBV20-1 and TRBJ2-2; D is unclear. From germline, CDR1 is DFQATT and CDR2 SNEGSKA (reference sequence). This CDR3 is 12 amino acids long. V dropped 3 bases and J dropped 1 base, with 3 bases sitting between them. Here the CDR3 DNA reads TGCAGTGCTAGTAAGAACACCGGGGAGCTGTTTTTT. Its translation: CSASKNTGELFF.

The rearrangement joins TRBV25-1 to TRBJ1-5; 7 bases are a match to TRBD1. Trimming removed 3 bases from V and 1 base from J; junction bases left unmatched: 3. Looked up from germline, CDR1 is MGHDK and CDR2 is SYGVNS. The length of the CDR3 is 15 residues. The CDR3 loop reads CASSETGTSNQPQHF. CDR3 DNA: TGTGCCAGCAGTGAGACAGGGACCAGCAATCAGCCCCAGCATTTT.

This chain joins TRBV4-1 and TRBJ1-6; D gene unclear. This CDR3 is built from 13 residues. Trimming shortened V by 1 base and J by 6 bases, and 4 bases separated the two germline ends. Germline assignment: CDR1 MGHRA and CDR2 YSYEKL. DNA of the CDR3: TGCGCCAGCAGCCAAGTCGGTAATTCACCCCTCCACTTT. As protein: CASSQVGNSPLHF.

The chain carries TRBV19 and TRBJ2-2; D is undetermined. Germline V gene sequence: CDR1 LNHDA, CDR2 SQIVND (reference sequence). This CDR3 region has 15 residues. The V gene lost 3 bases and the J gene lost 2 bases, with 10 bases spanning the gap. In DNA form, the CDR3 reads TGTGCCAGTAGTATCCGCAGAGCTAACACCGGGGAGCTGTTTTTT. Its translation is CASSIRRANTGELFF. The whole variable domain, remainder taken from reference TRBV19 and TRBJ2-2, is DGGITQSPKYLFRKEGQNVTLSCEQNLNHDAMYWYRQDPGQGLRLIYYSQIVNDFQKGDIAEGYSVSREKKESFPLTVTSAQKNPTAFYLCASSIRRANTGELFFGEGSRLTVL.

Remarks on this clone: A read error may produce the germline difference seen at one junction end. The V and J genes are TRBV6-5 and TRBJ2-7; 7 bases agree with TRBD1. CDR1 and CDR2 from the germline V gene are MNHEY and SVGAGI. The CDR3 is 15 amino acids. DNA for the CDR3: TGTGCCAACAGTCCGGATCGACAGGGCTTCTACGAGCAGTACTTC. Protein product: CANSPDRQGFYEQYF.